This T cell receptor beta chain was profiled in a study of blood T cell repertoires in COVID-19. Germline V gene sequence: CDR1 MNHEY, CDR2 SVGEGT. The ends were cut back, 6 bases at V and 7 bases at J, with 9 bases in the middle. This CDR3 contains 11 residues. Profiling relied on immunoSEQ multiplex PCR, and the TCRdb table lists in-frame clones only, not all of them. Of about 160,000 clones listed, 75% to 90% are singletons. The sequencing sample was made of peripheral blood. The clonotype originates from a woman over 75 with active or convalescent COVID-19. This sequence joins TRBV6-2 or TRBV6-3 and TRBJ1-2; D is possibly TRBD1 (5 bases). The CDR3 DNA follows: TGTGCCAGCAGCGGGGGGAGTGGCTACACCTTC. Translated: CASSGGSGYTF.